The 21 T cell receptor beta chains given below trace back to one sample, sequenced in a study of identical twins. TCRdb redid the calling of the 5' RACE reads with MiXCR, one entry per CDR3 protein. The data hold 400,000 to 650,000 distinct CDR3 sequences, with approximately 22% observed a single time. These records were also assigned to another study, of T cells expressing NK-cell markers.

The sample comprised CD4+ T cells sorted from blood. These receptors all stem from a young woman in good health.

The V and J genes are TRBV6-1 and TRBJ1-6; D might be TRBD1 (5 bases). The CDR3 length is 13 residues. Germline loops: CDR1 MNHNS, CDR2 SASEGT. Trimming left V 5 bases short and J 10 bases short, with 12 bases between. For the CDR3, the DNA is TGTGCCAGCAGTACAGGACTGCGCTCACCCCTCCACTTT. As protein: CASSTGLRSPLHF.

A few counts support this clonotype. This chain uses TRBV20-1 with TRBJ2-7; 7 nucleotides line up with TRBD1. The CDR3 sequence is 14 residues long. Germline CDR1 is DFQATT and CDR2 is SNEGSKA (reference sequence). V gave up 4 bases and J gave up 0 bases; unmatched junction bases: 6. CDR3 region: CSAIWDRFSYEQYF. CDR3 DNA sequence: TGCAGTGCTATTTGGGACAGATTCTCCTACGAGCAGTACTTC.

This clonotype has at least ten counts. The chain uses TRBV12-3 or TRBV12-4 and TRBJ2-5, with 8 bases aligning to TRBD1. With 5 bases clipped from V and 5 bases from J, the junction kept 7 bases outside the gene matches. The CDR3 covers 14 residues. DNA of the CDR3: TGTGCCAGCAGTCTCGGACAGGGAAGCGAGACCCAGTACTTC. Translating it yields CASSLGQGSETQYF.

The CDR3 region is CAWGGGSGANVLTF. The CDR3 region has the DNA TGTGCCTGGGGGGGGGGCTCTGGGGCCAACGTCCTGACTTTC. This chain uses TRBV30 with TRBJ2-6; 7 bases are shared with TRBD2. The CDR3 is 14 amino acids. Germline CDR1 reads GTSNPN; CDR2 reads SVGIG (reference sequence). V lost 5 bases and J lost 0; bases outside the gene matches: 1.

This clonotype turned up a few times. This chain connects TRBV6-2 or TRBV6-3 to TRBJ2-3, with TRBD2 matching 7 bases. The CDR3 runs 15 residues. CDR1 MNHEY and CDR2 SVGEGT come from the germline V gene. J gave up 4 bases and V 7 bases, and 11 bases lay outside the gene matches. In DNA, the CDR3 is TGTGCCAGCACCGTCGCGGGAGTTGGATCAGATACGCAGTATTTT. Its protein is CASTVAGVGSDTQYF.

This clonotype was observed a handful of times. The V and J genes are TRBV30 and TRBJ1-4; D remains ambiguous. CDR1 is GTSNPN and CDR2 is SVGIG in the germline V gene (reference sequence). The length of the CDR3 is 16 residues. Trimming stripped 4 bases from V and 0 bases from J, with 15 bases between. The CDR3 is CAWKSLPGTTNEKLFF. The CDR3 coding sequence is TGTGCCTGGAAATCCCTTCCCGGGACAACTAATGAAAAACTGTTTTTT.

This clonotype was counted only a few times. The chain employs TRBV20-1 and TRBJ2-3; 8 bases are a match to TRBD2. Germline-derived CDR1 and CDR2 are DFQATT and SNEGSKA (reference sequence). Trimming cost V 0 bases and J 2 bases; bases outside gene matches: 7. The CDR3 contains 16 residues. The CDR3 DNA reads TGCAGTGCTAGAGATTTTCGGGAGGGAGCCACAGATACGCAGTATTTT. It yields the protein CSARDFREGATDTQYF.

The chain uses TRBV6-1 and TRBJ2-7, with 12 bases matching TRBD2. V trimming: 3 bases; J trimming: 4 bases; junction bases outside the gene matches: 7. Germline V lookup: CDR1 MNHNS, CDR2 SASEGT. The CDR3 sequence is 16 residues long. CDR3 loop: CASSEGLAGGRYEQYF. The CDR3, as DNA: TGTGCCAGCAGTGAGGGGCTAGCGGGGGGGCGGTACGAGCAGTACTTC.

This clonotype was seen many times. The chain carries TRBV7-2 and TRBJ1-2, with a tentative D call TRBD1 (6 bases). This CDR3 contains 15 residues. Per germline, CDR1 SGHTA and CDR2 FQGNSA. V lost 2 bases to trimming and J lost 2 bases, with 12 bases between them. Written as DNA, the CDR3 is TGTGCCAGCAGCTTACGGGGGCTGGGGAACTATGGCTACACCTTC. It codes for CASSLRGLGNYGYTF. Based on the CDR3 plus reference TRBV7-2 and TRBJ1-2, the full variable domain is GAGVSQSPSNKVTEKGKDVELRCDPISGHTALYWYRQSLGQGLEFLIYFQGNSAPDKSGLPSDRFSAERTGGSVSTLTIQRTQQEDSAVYLCASSLRGLGNYGYTFGSGTRLTVV.

The CDR3 region is CASRTGLATAGELFF. The CDR3 nucleotides read TGTGCCAGCAGAACGGGACTAGCGACCGCCGGGGAGCTGTTTTTT. The chain couples TRBV12-3 or TRBV12-4 to TRBJ2-2, with 10 bases fitting TRBD2. The CDR3 extends over 15 amino acids. With 6 bases clipped from V and 6 bases from J, the junction kept 7 bases outside the gene matches.

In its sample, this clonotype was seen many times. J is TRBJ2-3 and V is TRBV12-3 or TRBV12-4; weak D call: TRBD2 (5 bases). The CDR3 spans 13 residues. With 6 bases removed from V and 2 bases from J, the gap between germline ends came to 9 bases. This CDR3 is CASSLRDTDTQYF. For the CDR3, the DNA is TGTGCCAGCAGCCTTCGGGACACAGATACGCAGTATTTT.

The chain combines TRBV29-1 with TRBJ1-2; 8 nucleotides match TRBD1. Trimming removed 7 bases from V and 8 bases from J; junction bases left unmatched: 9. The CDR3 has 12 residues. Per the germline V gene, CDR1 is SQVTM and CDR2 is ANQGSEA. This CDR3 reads CSGGQESWGYTF. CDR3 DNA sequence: TGCAGCGGGGGACAGGAGTCTTGGGGCTACACCTTC.

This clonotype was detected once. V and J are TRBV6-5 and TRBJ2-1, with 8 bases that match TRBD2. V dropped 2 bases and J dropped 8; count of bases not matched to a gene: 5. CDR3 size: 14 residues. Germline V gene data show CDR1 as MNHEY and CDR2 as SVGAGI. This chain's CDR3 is CASSYGLAGHEQFF. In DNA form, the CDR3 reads TGTGCCAGCAGTTACGGCCTAGCGGGTCATGAGCAGTTCTTC.

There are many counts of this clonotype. The CDR3 is CASGAGLNIQYF. CDR3 bases: TGTGCCAGCGGAGCAGGGTTAAACATTCAGTACTTC. This rearrangement joins TRBV12-3 or TRBV12-4 to TRBJ2-4, with D perhaps matching TRBD1 (5 bases). V was shortened by 8 bases and J by 6 bases, with 11 bases between the two germline ends. This CDR3 comprises 12 residues.

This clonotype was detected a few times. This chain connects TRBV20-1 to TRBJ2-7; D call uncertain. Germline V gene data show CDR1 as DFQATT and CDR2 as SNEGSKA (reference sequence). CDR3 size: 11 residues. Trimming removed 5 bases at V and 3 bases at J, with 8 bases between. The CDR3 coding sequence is TGCAGTGCTTACTCTCGCTACGAGCAGTACTTC. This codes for CSAYSRYEQYF.

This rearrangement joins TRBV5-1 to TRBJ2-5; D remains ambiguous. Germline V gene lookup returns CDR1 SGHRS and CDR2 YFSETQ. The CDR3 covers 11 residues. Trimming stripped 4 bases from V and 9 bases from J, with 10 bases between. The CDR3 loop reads CASSLKESQYF. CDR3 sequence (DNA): TGCGCCAGCAGCCTGAAGGAATCCCAGTACTTC. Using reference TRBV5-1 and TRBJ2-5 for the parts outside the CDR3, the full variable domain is KAGVTQTPRYLIKTRGQQVTLSCSPISGHRSVSWYQQTPGQGLQFLFEYFSETQRNKGNFPGRFSGRQFSNSRSEMNVSTLELGDSALYLCASSLKESQYFGPGTRLLVL.

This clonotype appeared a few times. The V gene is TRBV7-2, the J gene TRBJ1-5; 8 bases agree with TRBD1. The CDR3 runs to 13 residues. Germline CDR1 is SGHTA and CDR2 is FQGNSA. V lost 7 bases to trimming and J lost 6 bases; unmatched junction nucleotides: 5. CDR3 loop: CASTRGPGQPQHF. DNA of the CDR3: TGTGCCAGCACCAGGGGGCCGGGTCAGCCCCAGCATTTT.

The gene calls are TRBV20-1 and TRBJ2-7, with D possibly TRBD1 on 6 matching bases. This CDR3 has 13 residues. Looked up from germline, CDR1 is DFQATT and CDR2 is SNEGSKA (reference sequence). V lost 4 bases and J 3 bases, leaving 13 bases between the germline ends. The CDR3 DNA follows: TGCAGTGCTAACCAGGGGATCAACTACGAGCAGTACTTC. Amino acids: CSANQGINYEQYF.

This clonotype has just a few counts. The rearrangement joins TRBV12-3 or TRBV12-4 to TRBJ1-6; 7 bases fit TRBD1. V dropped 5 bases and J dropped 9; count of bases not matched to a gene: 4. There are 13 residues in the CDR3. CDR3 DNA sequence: TGTGCCAGCAGTACGGGACAGTCTTCACCCCTCCACTTT. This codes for CASSTGQSSPLHF.

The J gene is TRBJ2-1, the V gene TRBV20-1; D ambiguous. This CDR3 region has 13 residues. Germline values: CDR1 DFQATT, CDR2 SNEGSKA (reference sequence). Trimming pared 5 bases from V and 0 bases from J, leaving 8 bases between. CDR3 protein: CSAEPSSYNEQFF. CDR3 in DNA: TGCAGTGCTGAGCCGAGCTCCTACAATGAGCAGTTCTTC.

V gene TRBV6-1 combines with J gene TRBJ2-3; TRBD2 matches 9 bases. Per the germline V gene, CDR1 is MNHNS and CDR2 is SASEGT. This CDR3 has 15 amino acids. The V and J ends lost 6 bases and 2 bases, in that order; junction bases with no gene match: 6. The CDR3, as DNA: TGTGCCAGCAGGTCGGGACTAGCCACCACAGATACGCAGTATTTT. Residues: CASRSGLATTDTQYF.